This T cell receptor (beta chain) appears in the sequencing data of a study of CD8 T cells in ankylosing spondylitis. Quantitative 5'-RACE with molecular barcodes produced the TCR beta libraries. TCRdb used MiXCR to reprocess the 5' RACE reads, holding one entry per CDR3 protein. The sample shows 500,000 to 650,000 distinct CDR3 sequences, roughly 5.3% of them seen only once. Study-level results: Certain motif variants had earlier appeared in reactive arthritis synovial fluid and blood. Clones tied to disease were said to be significantly enriched in matched ankylosing spondylitis synovial fluid. Disease-linked clones bore a CD8+ phenotype and were relatively rare in peripheral blood. Blood of patients with ankylosing spondylitis appeared to be characterized by a TCR beta motif of 8 or 9 highly homologous variants.

This clonotype was observed at least ten times. Its antigen is not known. This CDR3 spans 15 amino acids. Trimming took 3 bases from V and 5 from J; bases not matched to a gene: 5. Germline assignment: CDR1 SGHRS and CDR2 YFSETQ. What was sequenced was blood, either unsorted or a sorted T cell fraction (not recorded which). This receptor was identified in a male donor with ankylosing spondylitis. The chain couples TRBV5-1 to TRBJ2-5, with 12 bases that match TRBD2. The CDR3 DNA sequence: TGCGCCAGCAGCTCGACTAGCGGGGGTTCGGAGACCCAGTACTTC. This translates into CASSSTSGGSETQYF.